A single T cell receptor (beta chain) is shown here with its context. Its recognized antigen is unknown. It has no much larger one-base neighbor in the sample; base qualities were not kept. The record originates from a study of T-cell memory formation after mild COVID-19 (dated by TCRdb to the early 2020s). General notes on the study: Most TCR sequence clusters were specific to one of the two donors. Longitudinal TCRalpha and TCRbeta repertoire sequencing tracked T-cell clones expanding and contracting after mild COVID-19 in a couple of donors. Two young, previously healthy adult volunteers made up the cohort, one male and one female. Findings and caveats that apply to the study as a whole: Contracting CD4+ clones appeared mostly in the CM and EM memory subsets, whereas CD8+ clones were enriched in EMRA. Some responding clones were found in pre-infection memory, which suggests that pre-existing cross-reactive memory T cells took part in the SARS-CoV-2 response. The study included only two mild cases, and larger cohorts that include severe cases with pre-infection samples were judged to be necessary. SARS-CoV-2 specificity was not confirmed for the second-wave clones peaking on day 37. Clones that contracted from day 15 to 85 showed balanced CD4/CD8 phenotypes, whereas a second wave of clones that expanded from day 15 to 37 leaned towards CD4+.

PBMCs were isolated by Ficoll-Paque density gradient centrifugation. V is cut back by 2 bases and J by 0 bases, with 1 base in the junction unmatched. CDR1 and CDR2, looked up from the germline V gene (reference sequence), are SGHNT and YYREEE. Including the terminal cysteine and phenylalanine, the CDR3 comprises 14 residues. CDR3 DNA is the only sequence kept; it has 42 bases, read in frame from the first base. Sequencing was carried out with an Illumina NovaSeq 6000. TCRalpha and TCRbeta cDNA libraries were constructed by 5'RACE with constant-segment primers, with sample barcodes and unique molecular identifiers being introduced. Trizol reagent was used to extract RNA from every sample. The libraries were amplified in two PCR steps, and the second step added a second sample barcode and Illumina TruSeq adapters. Sequencing of libraries was performed on an Illumina NovaSeq with 2 x 150 bp paired-end reads. Per the source publication's procedure: The reads were demultiplexed and collapsed into UMI-guided consensus sequences using migec v1.2.7. With mixcr v2.1.11, UMI consensuses were aligned to TRA and TRB V and J templates and assembled into clonotypes. Expanded or contracted clonotypes were those called significant by both edgeR and NoisET, with noise models trained on biological replicates. For edgeR calls, the thresholds were a false discovery rate-adjusted p below 0.01 and a log2 fold-change of 1. As an exploratory analysis of dynamics, max-normalized trajectories of the 1000 most abundant clonotypes were examined with PCA combined with hierarchical clustering. Separately sequenced CD4+ and CD8+ repertoires were used to assign the CD4 or CD8 phenotype of responding clones. TCRdb reprocessed the public reads (quality trimming at Q25 with fastp, clone calling with MiXCR) and kept in-frame beta chains. A single entry per CDR3 protein holds the most common genes and DNA from its merged rows. None of the V and J calls come from the authors' own analysis; TCRdb made them. This sample lists about 400,000 distinct CDR3 sequences; about 15% were detected once. Clones ranked in the top ten supply roughly 22% of the sample.

This receptor was obtained from a man between 18 and 35 years old who had mild COVID-19 (a few samples of this study predate the infection). The sample titles of this study are shuffled in the database, so cell type and time point are left out; the donor was told from shared clones. Sequencing used PBMCs or a T cell subset sorted from them (not recorded which). The chain couples TRBV5-4 to TRBJ2-7; 8 bases in between match TRBD2. The DNA reads as follows: TGTGCCAGCAGCTTCGGGACTAGCTCCTACGAGCAGTACTTC. Translated, this is CASSFGTSSYEQYF. The full variable domain, completed from the reference TRBV5-4 and TRBJ2-7 proteins outside the CDR3, reads ETGVTQSPTHLIKTRGQQVTLRCSSQSGHNTVSWYQQALGQGPQFIFQYYREEENGRGNFPPRFSGLQFPNYSSELNVNALELDDSALYLCASSFGTSSYEQYFGPGTRLTVT.